This TCR beta chain was found in a study of T-cell memory formation after mild COVID-19. The sample holds a few counts of this clonotype. Antigen: not known. Study-level findings and limits: Whereas later expanders leaned CD4+, clones contracting day 15 to 85 showed a balanced CD4/CD8 makeup. SARS-CoV-2 specificity of second-wave clones peaking day 37 was unconfirmed. Memory sampled before infection contained some responding clones, suggesting cross-reactive memory joined.

Germline V gene data show CDR1 as MNHEY and CDR2 as SVGEGT. V was shortened by 5 bases and J by 4 bases, with 6 bases between the two germline ends. CDR3 length equals 12 residues. TCRdb redid the calling of the 5' RACE reads with MiXCR, one entry per CDR3 protein. The sample lists 250,000 to 350,000 distinct CDR3 sequences; 15% to 20% were seen once. V gene TRBV6-2 or TRBV6-3 combines with J gene TRBJ2-1; unclear D gene. The TCR originated in a man aged 18 to 29 who had mild COVID-19 (a few samples of this study predate the infection). Cell type and time point are not known. The sample comprised PBMCs or a T cell subset sorted from them (not recorded which). This CDR3 reads CASSTTYNEQFF. CDR3 sequence (DNA): TGTGCCAGCAGTACGACGTACAATGAGCAGTTCTTC.